Each of the 6 T cell receptor beta chains below was sequenced from the same sample in a study of ipilimumab plus nivolumab after autologous stem cell transplantation. Here immunoSEQ multiplex PCR was the method, and the copy in TCRdb shows in-frame clones only, minus some. The profile shows about 21,000 clones, 77% of them singletons. Sequenced here: PBMCs, sampled in a trial of ipilimumab plus nivolumab as post-transplant consolidation. These receptors came from a male donor with diffuse large B-cell lymphoma.

The chain carries TRBV19 and TRBJ2-7, with a tentative D call TRBD1 (6 bases). The CDR3 has 14 amino acids. Germline-derived CDR1 and CDR2 are LNHDA and SQIVND (reference sequence). Trimming took 5 bases from V and 4 from J, leaving 15 bases between them. CDR3 bases: TGTGCCAGTAGTGAATTGGGGGCCCTATACGAGCAGTACTTC. Amino acid sequence: CASSELGALYEQYF.

The CDR3 region is CASSQEWLADIGETQYF. The CDR3 coding sequence is TGCGCCAGCAGCCAAGAGTGGCTAGCGGACATTGGGGAGACCCAGTACTTC. The J gene is TRBJ2-5, the V gene TRBV4-1, with TRBD2 identical over 7 bases. This CDR3 contains 17 residues. Germline V gene data show CDR1 as MGHRA and CDR2 as YSYEKL. V dropped 0 bases and J dropped 5; count of bases not matched to a gene: 12.

The CDR3 coding sequence is TGCGCCAGCAGCCAAGCTTCAGGGAGGCAGCAGTACTTC. Translation gives CASSQASGRQQYF. The V gene is TRBV4-1, the J gene TRBJ2-7; possibly TRBD2 for D (6 bases). Germline lookup yields CDR1 MGHRA and CDR2 YSYEKL. The CDR3 is 13 residues long. Trimming removed 1 base from V and 8 bases from J, with 12 bases in between.

The chain employs TRBV6-1 and TRBJ1-3, with D hard to call. CDR1 and CDR2 (germline): MNHNS, SASEGT. V lost 0 bases and J lost 0, with 6 bases in between. The CDR3 sequence is 15 residues long. CDR3: CASSEATLSGNTIYF. CDR3 nucleotides: TGTGCCAGCAGTGAAGCGACACTCTCTGGAAACACCATATATTTT.

The chain joins TRBV6-1 to TRBJ2-5; tentatively, D is TRBD1 or TRBD2 (5 bases each). The tail of the sequence fits TRBJ2-7 better, so the J call may be wrong. Per germline, CDR1 MNHNS and CDR2 SASEGT. The CDR3 totals 14 residues. The CDR3, as DNA: TGTGCCAGCATCGGCACGGGACGGTCCTACGAGCAGTACTTC. It yields the protein CASIGTGRSYEQYF.

The chain uses TRBV28 and TRBJ2-5; tentative D call: TRBD2 (9 bases). CDR3 length equals 19 residues. Germline CDR1 is MDHEN and CDR2 is SYDVKM. Trimming removed 7 bases at V and 1 base at J, with 28 bases between. CDR3 in DNA: TGTGCCAGCACGACTGGACAGGGTGCGAGCGGGGGGCCCCAAGAGACCCAGTACTTC. Translating it yields CASTTGQGASGGPQETQYF.